This TCR beta chain comes out of a study of blood T cell repertoires in COVID-19. Study as a whole: The samples span acute and convalescent COVID-19 from the United States, Italy and Spain. T cells, B-cell-depleted T cells, or PBMCs provided the cDNA or gDNA that served as material.

This CDR3 has 14 residues. In the source study's methods: Estimation of nucleated cell counts was performed using reference gene primer amplification. Some clones are missing from TCRdb's copy, which holds only in-frame ones; the method was immunoSEQ multiplex PCR. V and J calls plus clone size are reproduced from that table; the DNA served to infer D and trimming. The sample yields over 150,000 clones, about 75% seen once. This clone showed up many times. This receptor was taken from a woman between 70 and 85 years old with acute or convalescent COVID-19. This chain joins TRBV21-1 and TRBJ1-2; TRBD1 was called by the table and not checked on the DNA. TRBV21-1 is listed as a pseudogene. Sequences were obtained from peripheral blood. CDR3 DNA: TGTGCCAGCAGACCTCCCGGACAGATTTATGGCTACACCTTC. Translating gives CASRPPGQIYGYTF.